One T cell receptor beta chain is described in this entry. Trimming took off 1 base at V and 6 bases at J, with 7 bases between the two ends. Germline V lookup: CDR1 SGDLS, CDR2 YYNGEE. This CDR3 region has 13 residues. Method: immunoSEQ multiplex PCR; TCRdb's copy keeps in-frame clones and lacks some. The sample lists 2 million to 2.5 million clones, just over 90% occurring once. The entry originates in a study of shared clonotypes between healthy human individuals. CD8 cells classed as naive were CD45RO-negative and positively selected for CCR7, excluding terminally differentiated effector memory CD45RA+ cells.

V and J are TRBV9 and TRBJ2-2; D may match TRBD1 or TRBD2 (5 bases each). The sequenced sample was naive CD8+ T cells from PBMCs. The TCR sequence derives from a man between 18 and 35 years old in good health. Some clones in this sample may be carry-over from other donors' samples. For the CDR3, the DNA is TGTGCCAGCAGCGTATGGGGACCCGGGGAGCTGTTTTTT. Translated, it gives CASSVWGPGELFF.